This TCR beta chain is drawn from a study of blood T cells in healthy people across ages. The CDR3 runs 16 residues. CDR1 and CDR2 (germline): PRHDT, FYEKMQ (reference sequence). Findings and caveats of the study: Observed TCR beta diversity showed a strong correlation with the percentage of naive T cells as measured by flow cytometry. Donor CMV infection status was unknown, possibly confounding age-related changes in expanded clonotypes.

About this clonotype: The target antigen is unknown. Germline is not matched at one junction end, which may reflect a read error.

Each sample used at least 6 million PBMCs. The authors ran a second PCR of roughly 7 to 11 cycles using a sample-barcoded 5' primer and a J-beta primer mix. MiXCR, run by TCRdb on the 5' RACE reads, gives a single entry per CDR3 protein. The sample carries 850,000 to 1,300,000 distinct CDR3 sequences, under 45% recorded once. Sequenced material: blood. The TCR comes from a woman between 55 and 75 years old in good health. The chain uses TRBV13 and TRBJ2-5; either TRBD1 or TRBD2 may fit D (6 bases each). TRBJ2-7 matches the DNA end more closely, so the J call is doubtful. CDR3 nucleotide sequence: TGTGCCTGCAGTCCAGGGGCGGAGGGCCGAGGGAACGAGCAGTACTTC. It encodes CACSPGAEGRGNEQYF.